The 4 T cell receptor beta chains reported below all come from one sample, sequenced in a study of cytomegalovirus exposure and HLA in healthy donors. This table comes from immunoSEQ multiplex PCR, and its TCRdb copy is limited to in-frame clones, with some not included. The sample holds approximately 210,000 clones, just over 85% seen once. The sequenced material came from PBMCs. These receptors were collected from a woman under 30 in good health and CMV-seronegative.

This clone showed up just once. The chain recombines TRBV6-6 with TRBJ1-1, with 9 bases lining up with TRBD1. CDR3 size: 14 residues. The ends lost 1 base at V and 3 bases at J; junction bases unmatched: 0. Germline CDR1 MNHNY, CDR2 SVGAGI (reference sequence). CDR3 coding DNA: TGTGCCAGCAGTTACTGGGACAGGGACACTGAAGCTTTCTTT. Encoded protein: CASSYWDRDTEAFF.

This chain joins TRBV21-1 and TRBJ2-7; TRBD2 is taken as the D call from the table, unchecked against the DNA. TRBV21-1 is flagged as a pseudogene. The CDR3 is 15 amino acids. The CDR3, as DNA: TGTGCCAGCAGCAAACTACTAGCGGGAGTCTGGGAGCAGTACTTC. This translates into CASSKLLAGVWEQYF.

V gene TRBV28 combines with J gene TRBJ2-7; D possibly corresponds to TRBD1 (5 bases). V lost 7 bases and J 2 bases, leaving 9 bases between the germline ends. Per germline, CDR1 MDHEN and CDR2 SYDVKM. The CDR3 sequence is 12 residues long. CDR3 coding DNA: TGTGCCAGCACCCTGGGGCCCTACGAGCAGTACTTC. Protein product: CASTLGPYEQYF.

This rearrangement joins TRBV15 to TRBJ1-1; D call uncertain. The germline V gene has CDR1 LNHNV and CDR2 YYDKDF (reference sequence). The V end was cut by 1 base, the J end by 2 bases, with 11 bases between. The CDR3 is made up of 15 amino acids. The CDR3 DNA reads as TGTGCCACCAGCAGAGTAGGAGGGCCTAACACTGAAGCTTTCTTT. Translation gives CATSRVGGPNTEAFF.